Listed below are T cell receptor beta chains from one sample, sequenced in a study of TIL therapy for anti-PD-1-resistant metastatic lung cancer. Assay used: immunoSEQ multiplex PCR; TCRdb lists only in-frame clones, some missing. The table lists approximately 57,000 clones, 81% of them singletons. The material sequenced was blood, taken at baseline. The receptor set was obtained from a person aged 25 to 80 with non-small cell lung cancer. Each CDR3 is given with its conserved first and last residue. A D gene is named only where the DNA matches it firmly. Clone size is stated in some rows and not others, as once, few, many or a class when expanded.

v_gene: TRBV19
j_gene: TRBJ2-3
d_gene: NA
abundance: NA
CDR3aa: CASSMGLSTDTQYF
CDR3nt: TGTGCCAGTAGTATGGGTCTAAGCACAGATACGCAGTATTTT

v_gene: TRBV14
j_gene: TRBJ2-3
d_gene: TRBD2
abundance: once
CDR3aa: CASTGTITDTQYF
CDR3nt: TGTGCCAGCACCGGGACTATCACAGATACGCAGTATTTT

v_gene: TRBV7-2
j_gene: TRBJ2-7
d_gene: NA
abundance: NA
CDR3aa: CASSEEGLPSQEQYF
CDR3nt: TGTGCCAGCAGCGAGGAGGGACTCCCCTCCCAGGAGCAGTACTTC

v_gene: TRBV6-6
j_gene: TRBJ1-4
d_gene: NA
abundance: once
CDR3aa: CASSYEGENEKLFF
CDR3nt: TGTGCCAGCAGTTACGAGGGAGAGAATGAAAAACTGTTTTTT

v_gene: TRBV6-2/TRBV6-3
j_gene: TRBJ1-2
d_gene: NA
abundance: NA
CDR3aa: CASSYSGENYGYTF
CDR3nt: TGTGCCAGCAGTTACTCGGGGGAGAACTATGGCTACACCTTC

v_gene: TRBV6-6
j_gene: TRBJ2-7
d_gene: NA
abundance: NA
CDR3aa: CASSRGIPSYEQYF
CDR3nt: TGTGCCAGCAGCCGCGGCATCCCCTCCTACGAGCAGTACTTC

v_gene: TRBV6-6
j_gene: TRBJ1-1
d_gene: TRBD1
abundance: NA
CDR3aa: CASSSTTGADTEAFF
CDR3nt: TGTGCCAGCAGTTCCACTACAGGGGCCGACACTGAAGCTTTCTTT

v_gene: TRBV4-1
j_gene: TRBJ2-7
d_gene: NA
abundance: NA
CDR3aa: CASSQEGEGGEQYF
CDR3nt: TGCGCCAGCAGCCAAGAGGGAGAGGGAGGCGAGCAGTACTTC

v_gene: TRBV9
j_gene: TRBJ2-3
d_gene: TRBD1
abundance: NA
CDR3aa: CASSVRGQDTQYF
CDR3nt: TGTGCCAGCAGCGTCAGGGGGCAAGATACGCAGTATTTT

v_gene: TRBV29-1
j_gene: TRBJ2-1
d_gene: NA
abundance: NA
CDR3aa: CSVVPGWNEQFF
CDR3nt: TGCAGCGTTGTTCCAGGCTGGAATGAGCAGTTCTTC

v_gene: TRBV3-1/TRBV3-2
j_gene: TRBJ2-1
d_gene: NA
abundance: NA
CDR3aa: CASSQGGQGYNEQFF
CDR3nt: TGTGCCAGCAGCCAAGGAGGGCAGGGCTACAATGAGCAGTTCTTC

v_gene: TRBV30
j_gene: TRBJ1-6
d_gene: TRBD1
abundance: few
CDR3aa: CAGTGVSILHF
CDR3nt: TGTGCCGGGACAGGGGTGTCGATCCTCCACTTT

v_gene: TRBV2
j_gene: TRBJ2-2
d_gene: NA
abundance: NA
CDR3aa: CASRWLQTGELFF
CDR3nt: TGTGCCAGCAGATGGTTACAGACCGGGGAGCTGTTTTTT

v_gene: TRBV27
j_gene: TRBJ1-6
d_gene: NA
abundance: few
CDR3aa: CASSLLKGIYSPLHF
CDR3nt: TGTGCCAGCAGTTTACTAAAGGGGATTTATTCACCCCTCCACTTT

v_gene: TRBV27
j_gene: TRBJ2-1
d_gene: NA
abundance: NA
CDR3aa: CASSLSGQYNEQFF
CDR3nt: TGTGCCAGCAGTTTATCGGGTCAGTACAATGAGCAGTTCTTC

v_gene: TRBV6-5
j_gene: TRBJ2-2
d_gene: TRBD1
abundance: NA
CDR3aa: CAHVGAGGSTGELFF
CDR3nt: TGTGCCCACGTAGGGGCAGGGGGCAGTACCGGGGAGCTGTTTTTT

v_gene: TRBV27
j_gene: TRBJ2-1
d_gene: NA
abundance: NA
CDR3aa: CASSFEGPPTSNEQFF
CDR3nt: TGTGCCAGCAGTTTTGAGGGGCCGCCCACCTCCAATGAGCAGTTCTTC

v_gene: TRBV10-2
j_gene: TRBJ2-1
d_gene: NA
abundance: NA
CDR3aa: CASIPSGAAYNEQFF
CDR3nt: TGCGCCAGTATTCCCTCGGGAGCAGCCTACAATGAGCAGTTCTTC

v_gene: TRBV5-1
j_gene: TRBJ2-4
d_gene: TRBD1
abundance: NA
CDR3aa: CASSHRQGQNIQYF
CDR3nt: TGCGCCAGCAGTCATCGACAGGGCCAAAACATTCAGTACTTC

v_gene: TRBV3-1/TRBV3-2
j_gene: TRBJ1-2
d_gene: NA
abundance: NA
CDR3aa: CASSQEPGSRNYGYTF
CDR3nt: TGTGCCAGCAGCCAAGAGCCCGGGTCCCGTAACTATGGCTACACCTTC

v_gene: TRBV5-1
j_gene: TRBJ2-3
d_gene: TRBD2
abundance: NA
CDR3aa: CASSRERTSGGANTQYF
CDR3nt: TGCGCCAGCAGCCGGGAGCGGACTAGCGGGGGGGCGAATACGCAGTATTTT

v_gene: TRBV28
j_gene: TRBJ1-6
d_gene: NA
abundance: NA
CDR3aa: CASGSRDSYNSPLHF
CDR3nt: TGTGCCAGCGGATCCAGGGACTCCTATAATTCACCCCTCCACTTT

v_gene: TRBV13
j_gene: TRBJ2-3
d_gene: TRBD2
abundance: NA
CDR3aa: CASSLTAGEGADTQYF
CDR3nt: TGTGCCAGCAGCTTAACTGCGGGAGAAGGTGCAGATACGCAGTATTTT

v_gene: TRBV19
j_gene: TRBJ2-7
d_gene: TRBD2
abundance: NA
CDR3aa: CASSGAGGTYEQYF
CDR3nt: TGTGCCAGTAGTGGAGCGGGAGGGACCTACGAGCAGTACTTC

v_gene: TRBV6-5
j_gene: TRBJ2-2
d_gene: NA
abundance: NA
CDR3aa: CAGAFPPNTGELFF
CDR3nt: TGTGCCGGGGCCTTCCCCCCGAACACCGGGGAGCTGTTTTTT

v_gene: TRBV7-9
j_gene: TRBJ1-3
d_gene: TRBD1
abundance: NA
CDR3aa: CASSLGQGAGNTIYF
CDR3nt: TGTGCCAGCAGCTTAGGGCAGGGGGCTGGAAACACCATATATTTT

v_gene: TRBV7-9
j_gene: TRBJ1-2
d_gene: NA
abundance: few
CDR3aa: CASSLQGRSGYTF
CDR3nt: TGTGCCAGCAGCTTACAGGGCAGAAGCGGCTACACCTTC

v_gene: TRBV29-1
j_gene: TRBJ1-1
d_gene: TRBD1
abundance: NA
CDR3aa: CSARQGRAEAFF
CDR3nt: TGCAGCGCTCGACAGGGAAGGGCTGAAGCTTTCTTT

v_gene: TRBV11-2
j_gene: TRBJ2-1
d_gene: NA
abundance: NA
CDR3aa: CASSQGFVSDEQFF
CDR3nt: TGTGCCAGCAGCCAGGGTTTTGTGTCCGATGAGCAGTTCTTC

v_gene: TRBV2
j_gene: TRBJ1-1
d_gene: NA
abundance: NA
CDR3aa: CASSDISMNTEAFF
CDR3nt: TGTGCCAGCAGTGATATCTCCATGAACACTGAAGCTTTCTTT

v_gene: TRBV5-4
j_gene: TRBJ1-1
d_gene: NA
abundance: NA
CDR3aa: CASSLGGNTEAFF
CDR3nt: TGTGCCAGCAGCTTAGGGGGAAACACTGAAGCTTTCTTT

v_gene: TRBV5-1
j_gene: TRBJ2-5
d_gene: TRBD2
abundance: NA
CDR3aa: CASSLALAGQETQYF
CDR3nt: TGCGCCAGCAGCTTGGCACTAGCGGGGCAAGAGACCCAGTACTTC

v_gene: TRBV5-1
j_gene: TRBJ2-1
d_gene: NA
abundance: NA
CDR3aa: CASSLEYRDNEQFF
CDR3nt: TGCGCCAGCAGCTTGGAGTACAGAGACAATGAGCAGTTCTTC

v_gene: TRBV11-2
j_gene: TRBJ2-5
d_gene: NA
abundance: NA
CDR3aa: CASSLVGETQYF
CDR3nt: TGTGCCAGCAGCTTAGTAGGGGAGACCCAGTACTTC

v_gene: TRBV7-9
j_gene: TRBJ1-5
d_gene: NA
abundance: few
CDR3aa: CASSLGVNQPQHF
CDR3nt: TGTGCCAGCAGCTTGGGCGTCAATCAGCCCCAGCATTTT

v_gene: TRBV6-5
j_gene: TRBJ1-6
d_gene: NA
abundance: NA
CDR3aa: CASSTPDRSPLHF
CDR3nt: TGTGCCAGCAGTACGCCGGATAGGTCACCCCTCCACTTT

v_gene: TRBV7-2
j_gene: TRBJ1-2
d_gene: NA
abundance: NA
CDR3aa: CASSIRVQDYGYTF
CDR3nt: TGTGCCAGCAGCATCAGGGTTCAGGACTATGGCTACACCTTC

v_gene: TRBV4-2
j_gene: TRBJ1-2
d_gene: NA
abundance: NA
CDR3aa: CASSHLNTGLHGYTF
CDR3nt: TGTGCCAGCAGCCATCTCAATACAGGGTTACATGGCTACACCTTC

v_gene: TRBV5-4
j_gene: TRBJ1-3
d_gene: TRBD1
abundance: few
CDR3aa: CASSPGTASGNTIYF
CDR3nt: TGTGCCAGCAGCCCGGGGACAGCTTCTGGAAACACCATATATTTT

v_gene: TRBV30
j_gene: TRBJ2-7
d_gene: NA
abundance: NA
CDR3aa: CAWSVVDEQYF
CDR3nt: TGTGCCTGGAGTGTTGTGGACGAGCAGTACTTC

v_gene: TRBV5-8
j_gene: TRBJ1-4
d_gene: NA
abundance: NA
CDR3aa: CASSPPGRLFF
CDR3nt: TGTGCCAGCAGCCCACCCGGGAGGCTGTTTTTT